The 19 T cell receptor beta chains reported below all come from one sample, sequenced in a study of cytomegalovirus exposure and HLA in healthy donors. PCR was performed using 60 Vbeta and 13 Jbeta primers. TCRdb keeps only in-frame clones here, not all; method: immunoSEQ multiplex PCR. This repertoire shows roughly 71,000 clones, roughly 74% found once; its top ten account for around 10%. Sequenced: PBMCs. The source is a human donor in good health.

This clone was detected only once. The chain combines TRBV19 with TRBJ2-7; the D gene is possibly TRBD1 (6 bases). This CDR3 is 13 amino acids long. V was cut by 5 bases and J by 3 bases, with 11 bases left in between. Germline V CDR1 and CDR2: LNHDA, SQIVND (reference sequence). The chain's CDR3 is CASSGDTGYEQYF. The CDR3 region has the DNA TGTGCCAGTAGTGGGGACACAGGCTACGAGCAGTACTTC.

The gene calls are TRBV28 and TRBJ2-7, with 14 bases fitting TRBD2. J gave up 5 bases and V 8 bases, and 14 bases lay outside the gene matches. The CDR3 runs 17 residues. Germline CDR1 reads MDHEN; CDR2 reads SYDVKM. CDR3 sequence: CASRLWGLAGEVHEQYF. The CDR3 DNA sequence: TGTGCCAGCCGACTTTGGGGACTAGCGGGAGAGGTCCACGAGCAGTACTTC.

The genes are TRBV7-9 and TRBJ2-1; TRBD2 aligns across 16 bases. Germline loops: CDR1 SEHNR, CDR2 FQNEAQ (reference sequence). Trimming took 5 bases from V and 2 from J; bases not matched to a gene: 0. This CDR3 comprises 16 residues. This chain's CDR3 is CASSGTSGRAYNEQFF. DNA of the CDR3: TGTGCCAGCAGCGGGACTAGCGGGAGGGCCTACAATGAGCAGTTCTTC.

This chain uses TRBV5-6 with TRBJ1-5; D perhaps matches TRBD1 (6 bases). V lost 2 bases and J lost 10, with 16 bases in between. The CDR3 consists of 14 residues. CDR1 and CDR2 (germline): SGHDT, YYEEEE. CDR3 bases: TGTGCCAGCAGCTTACAGGGCGCCAATCTTCCCCAGCATTTT. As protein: CASSLQGANLPQHF.

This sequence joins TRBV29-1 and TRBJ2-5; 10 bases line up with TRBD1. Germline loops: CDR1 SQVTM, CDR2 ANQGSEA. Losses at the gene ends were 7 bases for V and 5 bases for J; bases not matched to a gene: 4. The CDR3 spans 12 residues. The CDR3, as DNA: TGCAGCGCTAGGACAGGGGGGGAGACCCAGTACTTC. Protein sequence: CSARTGGETQYF.

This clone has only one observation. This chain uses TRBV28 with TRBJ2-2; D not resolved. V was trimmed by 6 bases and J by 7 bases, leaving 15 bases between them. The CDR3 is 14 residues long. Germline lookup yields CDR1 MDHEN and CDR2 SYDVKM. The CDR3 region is CASSDLSSGGELFF. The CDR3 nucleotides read TGTGCCAGCAGCGACTTATCCTCGGGCGGGGAGCTGTTTTTT. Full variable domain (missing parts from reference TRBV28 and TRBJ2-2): DVKVTQSSRYLVKRTGEKVFLECVQDMDHENMFWYRQDPGLGLRLIYFSYDVKMKEKGDIPEGYSVSREKKERFSLILESASTNQTSMYLCASSDLSSGGELFFGEGSRLTVL.

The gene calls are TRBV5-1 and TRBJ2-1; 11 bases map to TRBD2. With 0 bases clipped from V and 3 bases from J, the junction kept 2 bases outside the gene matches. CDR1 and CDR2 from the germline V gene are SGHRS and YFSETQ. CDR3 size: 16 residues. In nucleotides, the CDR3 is TGCGCCAGCAGCTTGGGGACTAGCGGGCGCTACAATGAGCAGTTCTTC. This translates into CASSLGTSGRYNEQFF. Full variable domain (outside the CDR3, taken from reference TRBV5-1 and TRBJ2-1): KAGVTQTPRYLIKTRGQQVTLSCSPISGHRSVSWYQQTPGQGLQFLFEYFSETQRNKGNFPGRFSGRQFSNSRSEMNVSTLELGDSALYLCASSLGTSGRYNEQFFGPGTRLTVL.

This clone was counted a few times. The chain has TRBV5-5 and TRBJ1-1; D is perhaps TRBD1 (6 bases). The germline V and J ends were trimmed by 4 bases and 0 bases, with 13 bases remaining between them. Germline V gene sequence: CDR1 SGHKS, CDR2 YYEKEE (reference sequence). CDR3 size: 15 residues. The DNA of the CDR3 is TGTGCCAGCAGCATCCTCGGGGACATGAACACTGAAGCTTTCTTT. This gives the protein CASSILGDMNTEAFF.

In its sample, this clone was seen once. DNA of the CDR3: TGTGCCAGTAGGGAAGGGACAGGGAAACAAGAGACCCAGTACTTC. It translates to CASREGTGKQETQYF. The rearrangement uses TRBV19 and TRBJ2-5; 9 positions agree with TRBD1. With V trimmed by 6 bases and J by 2 bases, 7 bases remained unmatched. The CDR3 runs 15 residues. From germline, CDR1 is LNHDA and CDR2 SQIVND (reference sequence). Looking up the rest from reference TRBV19 and TRBJ2-5 gives the full variable domain: DGGITQSPKYLFRKEGQNVTLSCEQNLNHDAMYWYRQDPGQGLRLIYYSQIVNDFQKGDIAEGYSVSREKKESFPLTVTSAQKNPTAFYLCASREGTGKQETQYFGPGTRLLVL.

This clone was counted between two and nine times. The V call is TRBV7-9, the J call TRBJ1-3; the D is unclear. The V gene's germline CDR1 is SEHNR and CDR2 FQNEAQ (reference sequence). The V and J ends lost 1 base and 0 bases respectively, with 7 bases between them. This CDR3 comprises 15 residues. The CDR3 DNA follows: TGTGCCAGCAGCTTAGATGGCAGCTCTGGAAACACCATATATTTT. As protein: CASSLDGSSGNTIYF.

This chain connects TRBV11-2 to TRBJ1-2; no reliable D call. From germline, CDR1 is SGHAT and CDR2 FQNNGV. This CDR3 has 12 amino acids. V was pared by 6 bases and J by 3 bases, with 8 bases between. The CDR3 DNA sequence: TGTGCCAGCAGTTGGCAGGACTATGGCTACACCTTC. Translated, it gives CASSWQDYGYTF.

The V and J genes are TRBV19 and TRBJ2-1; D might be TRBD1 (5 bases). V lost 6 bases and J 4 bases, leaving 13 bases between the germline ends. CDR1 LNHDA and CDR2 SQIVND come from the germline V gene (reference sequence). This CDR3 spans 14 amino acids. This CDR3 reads CASRSQGSYNEQFF. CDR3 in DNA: TGTGCCAGTAGAAGTCAGGGTTCTTACAATGAGCAGTTCTTC.

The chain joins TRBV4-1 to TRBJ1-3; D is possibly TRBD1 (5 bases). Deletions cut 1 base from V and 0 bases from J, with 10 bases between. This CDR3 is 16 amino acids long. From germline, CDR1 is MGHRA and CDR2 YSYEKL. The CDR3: CASSQAGGSSGNTIYF. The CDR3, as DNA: TGCGCCAGCAGCCAAGCCGGGGGAAGCTCTGGAAACACCATATATTTT.

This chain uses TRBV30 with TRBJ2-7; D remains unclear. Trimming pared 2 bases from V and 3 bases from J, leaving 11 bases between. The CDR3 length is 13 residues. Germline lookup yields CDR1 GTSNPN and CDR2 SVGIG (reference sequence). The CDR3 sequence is CAWSLGGIYEQYF. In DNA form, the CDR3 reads TGTGCCTGGAGTCTCGGCGGCATCTACGAGCAGTACTTC.

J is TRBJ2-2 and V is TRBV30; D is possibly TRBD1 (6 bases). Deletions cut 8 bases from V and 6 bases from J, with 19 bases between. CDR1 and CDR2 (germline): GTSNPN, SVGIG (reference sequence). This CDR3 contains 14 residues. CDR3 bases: TGTGCCGTTCGCGACAGGATAGGGGCCGGGGAGCTGTTTTTT. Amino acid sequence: CAVRDRIGAGELFF. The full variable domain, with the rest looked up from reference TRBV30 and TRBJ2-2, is SQTIHQWPATLVQPVGSPLSLECTVEGTSNPNLYWYRQAAGRGLQLLFYSVGIGQISSEVPQNLSASRPQDRQFILSSKKLLLSDSGFYLCAVRDRIGAGELFFGEGSRLTVL.

The CDR3 spells CASSLSTTGELFF. The DNA for the CDR3 is TGTGCCAGCAGTTTATCGACTACCGGGGAGCTGTTTTTT. The rearrangement links TRBV27 to TRBJ2-2; no reliable D call. Per the germline V gene, CDR1 is MNHEY and CDR2 is SMNVEV (reference sequence). Trimming removed 0 bases at V and 5 bases at J, with 4 bases between. The CDR3 loop spans 13 amino acids.

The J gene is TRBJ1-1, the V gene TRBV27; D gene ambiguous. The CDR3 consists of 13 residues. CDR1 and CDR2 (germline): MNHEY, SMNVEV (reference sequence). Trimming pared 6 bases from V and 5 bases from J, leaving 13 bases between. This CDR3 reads CASREYSGTEAFF. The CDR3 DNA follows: TGTGCCAGCAGAGAATACAGTGGGACTGAAGCTTTCTTT.

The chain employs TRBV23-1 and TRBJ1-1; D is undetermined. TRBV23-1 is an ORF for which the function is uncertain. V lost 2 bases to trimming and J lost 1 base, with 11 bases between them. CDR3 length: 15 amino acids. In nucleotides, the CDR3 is TGCGCCAGCAGTCAAGGCAGTGCGGGGAACACTGAAGCTTTCTTT. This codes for CASSQGSAGNTEAFF.

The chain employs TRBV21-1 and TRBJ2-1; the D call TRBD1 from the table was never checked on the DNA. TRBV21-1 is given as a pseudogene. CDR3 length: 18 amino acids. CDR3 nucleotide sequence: TGTGCCAGCAGCAAGCTTCTTACCACAGGGGGCTCCTACAATGAGCAGTTCTTC. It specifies CASSKLLTTGGSYNEQFF.